This paragraph covers one TCR beta chain sequence. What it binds is not known. Other nucleotide sequences from this sample produce the same CDR3. The sample belongs to a study of T cell responses to AZD1222 COVID-19 vaccine. Germline V gives CDR1 SGHRS, CDR2 YFSETQ. Deletions cut 0 bases from V and 2 bases from J, with 5 bases between. This CDR3 spans 14 amino acids. Clones were read by immunoSEQ multiplex PCR, and TCRdb kept only the in-frame ones, dropping some. In the table there are 90,000 to 150,000 clones, about 88% of which are singletons. Whole-study results and caveats: Elevations in Spike-specific TCR breadth and depth followed administration of two AZD1222 doses.

Sequenced here: peripheral blood, sampled 28 days after the second AZD1222 dose. This TCR was recovered from an adult who received the AZD1222 COVID-19 vaccine. The V call is TRBV5-1, the J call TRBJ1-4, with TRBD1 as a possible D gene (5 bases). For the CDR3, the DNA is TGCGCCAGCAGCTTGGAGGGGACTAATGAAAAACTGTTTTTT. Amino acid sequence: CASSLEGTNEKLFF.